This T cell receptor (beta chain) derives from a study of memory CD4+ T cells and cytomegalovirus serostatus. TCRdb's copy holds only in-frame clones and misses some; the assay was immunoSEQ multiplex PCR. The sample contains around 63,000 clones, about 76% of which appear only once. With respect to this clone: Its antigen is unknown.

The sort gate was single viable CD3+CD4+CD8-CD45RO+ cells for memory CD4+ T cells. Positive selection with CD4 microbeads enriched total CD4+ T cells. Study conclusions and caveats: Median bootstrapped AUC for CMV status was about 0.95 originally, around 0.91 US-trained. Of approximately 150 reported CMV TCRbeta sequences, 65 to 85 were found in memory CD4+ repertoires.

The sequence was collected from an adult in good health and CMV-seropositive. Sequencing used memory CD4+ T cells from blood.

The CDR3 coding sequence is TGTGCCAGCAGTGAATATGGCGGGGAGCTGTTTTTT. Translation: CASSEYGGELFF. The J gene is TRBJ2-2, the V gene TRBV6-4; D gene unclear. Germline assignment: CDR1 MRHNA and CDR2 SNTAGT. Trimming cost V 3 bases and J 7 bases, with 6 bases left between them. CDR3 size: 12 residues.